One and the same sample provided the 18 T cell receptor beta chains below, sequenced in a study of CD8 T cells in ankylosing spondylitis. Each CDR3 protein gets one entry after TCRdb re-called the 5' RACE reads with MiXCR. The sample holds roughly 250,000 distinct CDR3 sequences, 7.5% to 9% seen once. The sequenced material came from blood, either unsorted or a sorted T cell fraction (not recorded which). These receptors all stem from a male donor with ankylosing spondylitis or in good health (not recorded which).

This clonotype appeared many times. J is TRBJ2-3 and V is TRBV7-9, with TRBD2 as a possible D gene (6 bases). Germline V lookup: CDR1 SEHNR, CDR2 FQNEAQ (reference sequence). This CDR3 is 16 amino acids long. V lost 5 bases to trimming and J lost 7 bases, with 22 bases between them. For the CDR3, the DNA is TGTGCCAGCAGCCCCGTCCGGGACTCGTGGCGACATACGCAGTATTTT. Amino acids: CASSPVRDSWRHTQYF.

This clonotype was counted between two and nine times. The chain is built from TRBV6-2 or TRBV6-3 and TRBJ2-7; either TRBD1 or TRBD2 may fit D (6 bases each). Deletions cut 2 bases from V and 4 bases from J, with 15 bases between. Germline loops: CDR1 MNHEY, CDR2 SVGEGT. The CDR3 is 15 amino acids. CDR3 amino acids: CASSYRPGDNYEQYF. The CDR3 nucleotides are TGTGCCAGCAGTTACCGCCCGGGGGACAATTACGAGCAGTACTTC.

This clonotype was detected many times. V and J are TRBV5-1 and TRBJ1-2; D may be TRBD1 (5 bases). Germline V gene sequence: CDR1 SGHRS, CDR2 YFSETQ. The CDR3 is 14 residues long. Trimming took off 3 bases at V and 2 bases at J, with 11 bases between the two ends. This chain's CDR3 is CASSSETENYGYTF. CDR3 sequence (DNA): TGCGCCAGCAGCTCGGAGACAGAGAACTATGGCTACACCTTC.

The chain uses TRBV4-1 and TRBJ2-5; D is ambiguous. Germline V gene lookup returns CDR1 MGHRA and CDR2 YSYEKL. The CDR3 runs to 14 residues. V lost 3 bases and J 0 bases, leaving 8 bases between the germline ends. The CDR3 sequence: CASSHRTDQETQYF. For the CDR3, the DNA is TGCGCCAGCAGCCACCGGACGGACCAAGAGACCCAGTACTTC.

The CDR3 here is CASSELGQEETQYF. The CDR3 coding sequence is TGTGCCAGCAGTGAATTGGGACAGGAAGAGACCCAGTACTTC. The chain has TRBV2 and TRBJ2-5, with 8 positions matching TRBD1. Per germline, CDR1 SNHLY and CDR2 FYNNEI. The length of the CDR3 is 14 residues. The trim removed 2 bases at V and 3 bases at J, leaving 2 bases unmatched.

This clonotype was found many times. This chain joins TRBV4-1 and TRBJ2-3; 7 bases align to TRBD2. Trimming removed 1 base from V and 1 base from J; junction bases left unmatched: 8. The CDR3 runs to 17 residues. The V gene's germline CDR1 is MGHRA and CDR2 YSYEKL. Written as DNA, the CDR3 is TGCGCCAGCAGCCAAGGATTGCTAGCGGACGGCACAGATACGCAGTATTTT. As protein: CASSQGLLADGTDTQYF.

In its sample, this clonotype was seen many times. J is TRBJ2-1 and V is TRBV7-9; no clear D gene. V lost 6 bases and J lost 4, with 16 bases in between. This CDR3 is built from 15 residues. Germline V gene sequence: CDR1 SEHNR, CDR2 FQNEAQ (reference sequence). DNA of the CDR3: TGTGCCAGCAGTCCTCCGGTGGTGGGTTACAATGAGCAGTTCTTC. This sequence encodes CASSPPVVGYNEQFF.

This clonotype was seen at least ten times. The genes are TRBV19 and TRBJ1-1; D possibly corresponds to TRBD1 (6 bases). This CDR3 comprises 12 residues. Between the trimmed V and J ends, which lost 9 bases and 5 bases, there was a span of 13 bases. Germline CDR1 LNHDA, CDR2 SQIVND (reference sequence). In DNA form, the CDR3 reads TGTGCCAGCAAGGGGGGTTGGACTGAAGCTTTCTTT. Translating it yields CASKGGWTEAFF.

This clonotype was detected many times. The rearrangement joins TRBV7-9 to TRBJ2-2, with a possible D match to TRBD1 (5 bases). Looked up from germline, CDR1 is SEHNR and CDR2 is FQNEAQ (reference sequence). The CDR3 runs 14 residues. Trimming shortened V by 2 bases and J by 5 bases, and 9 bases separated the two germline ends. CDR3 nucleotides: TGTGCCAGCAGCTTAATTCAGGGAACCGGGGAGCTGTTTTTT. This sequence encodes CASSLIQGTGELFF.

This chain joins TRBV27 and TRBJ1-1; maybe TRBD1 (5 bases). V was cut by 6 bases and J by 0 bases, with 14 bases left in between. The CDR3 is made up of 15 amino acids. The germline V gene has CDR1 MNHEY and CDR2 SMNVEV (reference sequence). CDR3 DNA: TGTGCCAGCAGATACGGGGCGTCCATGAACACTGAAGCTTTCTTT. Its translation: CASRYGASMNTEAFF.

This clonotype occurred many times. CDR3 sequence reads: CASSPWRGGSANEQFF. CDR3 coding DNA: TGTGCCAGCAGCCCTTGGCGGGGGGGCTCAGCAAATGAGCAGTTCTTC. The chain has TRBV6-1 and TRBJ2-1; 9 nucleotides line up with TRBD2. J was trimmed by 7 bases and V by 6 bases; bases with no gene match: 13. The length of the CDR3 is 16 residues. Germline lookup yields CDR1 MNHNS and CDR2 SASEGT.

The chain links TRBV13 to TRBJ2-1; 9 bases are shared with TRBD1. J lost 3 bases, V lost 5 bases, and 5 bases had no gene match. The V gene's germline CDR1 is PRHDT and CDR2 FYEKMQ (reference sequence). CDR3 size: 15 residues. This CDR3 reads CASSLQGAIYNEQFF. DNA for the CDR3: TGTGCCAGCAGCCTACAGGGGGCGATCTACAATGAGCAGTTCTTC.

This clonotype showed up many times. In DNA, the CDR3 is TGTGCCAGCAGCCTTAGGATGTCCGGGGCCGGAGATACGCAGTATTTT. This gives the protein CASSLRMSGAGDTQYF. V is TRBV7-2 and J is TRBJ2-3; D may match TRBD1 or TRBD2 (5 bases each). The CDR3 consists of 16 residues. Germline CDR1 is SGHTA and CDR2 is FQGNSA. V was cut by 5 bases and J by 5 bases, with 20 bases left in between.

This chain joins TRBV29-1 and TRBJ2-1, with unresolved D. Germline CDR1 is SQVTM and CDR2 is ANQGSEA. V was pared by 5 bases and J by 6 bases, with 11 bases between. CDR3 length: 12 amino acids. The CDR3 reads CSVRGWINEQFF. Here the CDR3 DNA reads TGCAGCGTTCGAGGATGGATCAATGAGCAGTTCTTC.

In this sample, this clonotype turned up once. V is TRBV30 and J is TRBJ2-7; 7 nucleotides match TRBD2. The trim removed 0 bases at V and 3 bases at J, leaving 5 bases unmatched. In germline, CDR1 is GTSNPN, CDR2 SVGIG (reference sequence). The CDR3 contains 14 residues. As DNA, the CDR3 is TGTGCCTGGAGTGTCGGGACTAATGGCTACGAGCAGTACTTC. Its translation: CAWSVGTNGYEQYF.

This clonotype was counted between two and nine times. This chain links TRBV7-2 with TRBJ2-1; 7 nucleotides align to TRBD2. Germline-derived CDR1 and CDR2 are SGHTA and FQGNSA. The CDR3 sequence is 14 residues long. The junction had 11 bases not matched to a gene; V was cut back by 6 bases and J by 9 bases. The CDR3, as DNA: TGTGCCAGCAGTTCGCGGGAGCCCAGCACTGAGCAGTTCTTC. Protein sequence: CASSSREPSTEQFF.

This clonotype has a count of ten or more. V is TRBV29-1 and J is TRBJ2-3; D unresolved. V was pared by 4 bases and J by 4 bases, with 12 bases between. Germline V CDR1 and CDR2: SQVTM, ANQGSEA. The CDR3 has 13 amino acids. For the CDR3, the DNA is TGCAGCGTTGCCAGAAAGACACCAGATACGCAGTATTTT. Translated: CSVARKTPDTQYF.

This clonotype was seen at least ten times. The chain links TRBV5-6 to TRBJ2-7; perhaps D is TRBD1 or TRBD2 (5 bases each). Trimming took 1 base from V and 2 from J, leaving 7 bases between them. Germline-derived CDR1 and CDR2 are SGHDT and YYEEEE. The CDR3 totals 13 residues. The CDR3 DNA reads as TGTGCCAGCAGCTTGCAGGGACCCTACGAGCAGTACTTC. This translates into CASSLQGPYEQYF.